Following are 14 T cell receptor beta chains from one sample sequenced in a study of T cell changes during pregnancy in multiple sclerosis. Measured with immunoSEQ multiplex PCR; TCRdb has only the in-frame clones, and not every one. Of approximately 98,000 clones in the sample, about 90% are singletons; the top ten hold about 2%. Sequences were derived from peripheral blood, sampled after pregnancy. These receptors all come from a female donor in good health, enrolled as a control in a pregnancy study.

The count of this clone is one. J is TRBJ2-1 and V is TRBV7-6; D is uncertain. CDR3 length: 13 amino acids. Per the germline V gene, CDR1 is SGHVS and CDR2 is FNYEAQ. V shed 5 bases and J shed 9 bases, with 14 bases lying between them. CDR3 in amino acids: CASSAVIRSEQFF. The CDR3 DNA follows: TGTGCCAGCAGCGCGGTCATTCGAAGTGAGCAGTTCTTC. The variable domain in full, completed from reference TRBV7-6 and TRBJ2-1, reads GAGVSQSPRYKVTKRGQDVALRCDPISGHVSLYWYRQALGQGPEFLTYFNYEAQQDKSGLPNDRFSAERPEGSISTLTIQRTEQRDSAMYRCASSAVIRSEQFFGPGTRLTVL.

This clone appeared a single time. The V and J genes are TRBV6-5 and TRBJ1-1; the D is unclear. Trimming stripped 5 bases from V and 0 bases from J, with 13 bases between. Germline-derived CDR1 and CDR2 are MNHEY and SVGAGI. CDR3 length: 15 amino acids. The CDR3 loop is CASSPSRNMNTEAFF. CDR3 bases: TGTGCCAGCAGTCCCAGTCGTAACATGAACACTGAAGCTTTCTTT.

This chain links TRBV28 with TRBJ2-5; TRBD2 matches at 7 bases. Germline CDR1 reads MDHEN; CDR2 reads SYDVKM. J gave up 11 bases and V 8 bases, and 14 bases lay outside the gene matches. The CDR3 runs to 13 residues. Written as DNA, the CDR3 is TGTGCCAGCGATAGAACGGGAGTGCGGGAGCAGTACTTC. It encodes CASDRTGVREQYF.

The chain recombines TRBV6-1 with TRBJ1-3; the D is unclear. V lost 6 bases and J 0 bases, leaving 6 bases between the germline ends. The CDR3 is made up of 13 amino acids. Germline lookup yields CDR1 MNHNS and CDR2 SASEGT. The CDR3 sequence is CASRLYSGNTIYF. The CDR3 bases are TGTGCCAGCAGGTTATACTCTGGAAACACCATATATTTT.

The chain links TRBV6-1 to TRBJ2-3; D is possibly TRBD1 (6 bases). The CDR3 has 14 amino acids. Trimming took off 4 bases at V and 5 bases at J, with 13 bases between the two ends. Per the germline V gene, CDR1 is MNHNS and CDR2 is SASEGT. The CDR3 loop reads CASSVGGVGDTQYF. In nucleotides, the CDR3 is TGTGCCAGCAGTGTAGGGGGAGTGGGAGATACGCAGTATTTT.

The chain joins TRBV6-1 to TRBJ2-5; tentatively, D is TRBD1 (7 bases). This CDR3 has 15 residues. Trimming removed 4 bases from V and 4 bases from J, with 16 bases in between. Germline values: CDR1 MNHNS, CDR2 SASEGT. CDR3 sequence reads: CASSGGQLEGETQYF. CDR3 sequence (DNA): TGTGCCAGCAGTGGGGGACAGTTGGAGGGAGAGACCCAGTACTTC.

The chain couples TRBV6-1 to TRBJ1-1; 7 bases fit TRBD1. Germline loops: CDR1 MNHNS, CDR2 SASEGT. The CDR3 totals 13 residues. After removal of 1 base from V and 7 bases from J, the junction contained 3 bases not matched to a gene. The CDR3 protein is CASSEGTGDEAFF. As DNA, the CDR3 is TGTGCCAGCAGTGAAGGGACAGGCGATGAAGCTTTCTTT.

This clone was found once. V is TRBV7-8 and J is TRBJ2-7, with a possible D match to TRBD1 (6 bases). CDR1 and CDR2 from the germline V gene are SGHVS and FQNEAQ. V was pared by 5 bases and J by 6 bases, with 11 bases between. CDR3 length: 12 amino acids. The CDR3 DNA reads as TGTGCCAGCAGCGGGGGCCGAAGCGAGCAGTACTTC. Translation gives CASSGGRSEQYF.

The V and J genes are TRBV5-1 and TRBJ1-1; D may be TRBD1 (6 bases). Germline V CDR1 and CDR2: SGHRS, YFSETQ. The germline V and J ends were trimmed by 2 bases and 8 bases, with 10 bases remaining between them. The CDR3 contains 12 residues. The CDR3, as DNA: TGCGCCAGCAGCTTTACAGGGTTAGAAGCTTTCTTT. Residues: CASSFTGLEAFF. The variable domain in full, with the rest retrieved from reference TRBV5-1 and TRBJ1-1, is KAGVTQTPRYLIKTRGQQVTLSCSPISGHRSVSWYQQTPGQGLQFLFEYFSETQRNKGNFPGRFSGRQFSNSRSEMNVSTLELGDSALYLCASSFTGLEAFFGQGTRLTVV.

The DNA for the CDR3 is TGTGCCAGCCGAAGGGGGGGAAACTATGGCTACACCTTC. Translated: CASRRGGNYGYTF. The chain uses TRBV6-5 and TRBJ1-2, with D perhaps TRBD1 (6 bases). Germline loops: CDR1 MNHEY, CDR2 SVGAGI. The V gene lost 8 bases and the J gene lost 2 bases, with 12 bases spanning the gap. This CDR3 has 13 amino acids.

The chain carries TRBV2 and TRBJ2-5; 7 bases align to TRBD2. This CDR3 is 15 amino acids long. Trimming at V came to 5 bases and at J to 4 bases, leaving 10 bases not matched to a gene. Germline assignment: CDR1 SNHLY and CDR2 FYNNEI. The CDR3 bases are TGTGCCAGCAGTCGGGGCCCGGGGGGAGGAGAGACCCAGTACTTC. Translating gives CASSRGPGGGETQYF.

This chain uses TRBV7-2 with TRBJ2-5; 8 bases match TRBD1. V dropped 4 bases and J dropped 4; count of bases not matched to a gene: 5. Per the germline V gene, CDR1 is SGHTA and CDR2 is FQGNSA. This CDR3 has 14 amino acids. The CDR3 region is CASSSRTGPETQYF. For the CDR3, the DNA is TGTGCCAGCAGCTCACGGACAGGGCCAGAGACCCAGTACTTC.

This chain links TRBV5-5 with TRBJ2-7; 12 bases line up with TRBD2. The CDR3 is made up of 17 amino acids. V lost 6 bases, J lost 3 bases, and 13 bases stayed unmatched. Germline CDR1 is SGHKS and CDR2 is YYEKEE (reference sequence). CDR3 coding DNA: TGTGCCAGCACCCGGCGCACTAGCGGGAGGAACCACTACGAGCAGTACTTC. It specifies CASTRRTSGRNHYEQYF.

The CDR3 reads CASSRDSGTGLRGEQFF. The CDR3 DNA reads as TGCGCCAGCAGCCGGGATTCCGGGACAGGGCTAAGGGGTGAGCAGTTCTTC. The chain couples TRBV5-1 to TRBJ2-1, with TRBD1 matching over 9 bases. CDR3 length: 17 amino acids. From germline, CDR1 is SGHRS and CDR2 YFSETQ. The V gene end was trimmed by 4 bases and the J gene end by 9 bases; junction bases not matched to a gene: 17.